This T cell receptor (beta chain) was identified during a study of patients and donors after allogeneic stem cell transplantation. MiXCR was run by TCRdb on the RT-PCR reads, yielding one entry per CDR3 protein. The repertoire has about a million distinct CDR3 sequences, approximately 19% of them found once; the top ten carry around 6%. CDR3 length: 12 amino acids. The germline CDR1 and CDR2 sequences are SGDLS and YYNGEE. V lost 4 bases and J 10 bases, leaving 9 bases between the germline ends. The specimen sequenced was blood, either unsorted or a sorted T cell fraction (not recorded which). The chain carries TRBV9 and TRBJ1-6, with D unresolved. The clonotype was recovered from a human donor who was either an allogeneic HSCT recipient or a stem cell or donor lymphocyte infusion donor (not recorded which). It is not recorded whose cells these are; they may come from a transplant donor. The CDR3 DNA is TGTGCCAGCAGCTCGACGACGTCACCCCTCCACTTT. It translates to CASSSTTSPLHF.